The clone carrying this T cell receptor (beta chain) was seen a single time. The antigen is undetermined. The sample originates from a study of T cell responses to AZD1222 COVID-19 vaccine. Germline V gene data show CDR1 as SGHDT and CDR2 as YYEEEE. Trimming cost V 1 base and J 4 bases, with 14 bases left between them. The CDR3 loop spans 16 amino acids. The method was immunoSEQ multiplex PCR; TCRdb's version includes in-frame clones alone and lacks a portion of them. The table lists some 150,000 clones, 85% to 90% of them singletons. The study's findings and limits: Vaccination with two AZD1222 doses was followed by a rise in Spike-specific TCR breadth and depth. The study found vaccine-associated CD4 TCRs spanning spike, dominant at 160-218 and 743-854. No repertoire was sampled before or during the peak T cell response, only after it.

The sample consisted of peripheral blood, taken on day 0 of AZD1222 vaccination. This TCR was sampled from an adult in good health. The chain recombines TRBV5-6 with TRBJ1-4; possibly TRBD1 for D (5 bases). The CDR3 is CASSLMSGGNNEKLFF. The CDR3, as DNA: TGTGCCAGCAGCTTGATGTCGGGGGGGAATAATGAAAAACTGTTTTTT.